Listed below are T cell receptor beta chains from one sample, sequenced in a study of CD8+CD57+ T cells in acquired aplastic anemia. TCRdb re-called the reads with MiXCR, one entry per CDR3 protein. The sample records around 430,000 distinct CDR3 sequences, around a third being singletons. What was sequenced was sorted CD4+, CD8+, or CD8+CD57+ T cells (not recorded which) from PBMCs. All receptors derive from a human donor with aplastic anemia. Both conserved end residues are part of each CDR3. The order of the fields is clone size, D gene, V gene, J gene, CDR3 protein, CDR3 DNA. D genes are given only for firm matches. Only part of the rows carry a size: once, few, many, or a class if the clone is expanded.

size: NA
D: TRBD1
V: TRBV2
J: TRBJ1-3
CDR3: CASSVGQVGNTIYF
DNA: TGTGCCAGCAGTGTTGGACAGGTCGGAAACACCATATATTTT

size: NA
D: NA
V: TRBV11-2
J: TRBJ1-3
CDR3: CASSLQGITGNTIYF
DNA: TGTGCCAGCAGCTTACAGGGAATTACTGGAAACACCATATATTTT

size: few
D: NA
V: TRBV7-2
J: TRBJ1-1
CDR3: CASSLVGGVNTEAFF
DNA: TGTGCCAGCAGCTTAGTGGGCGGAGTGAACACTGAAGCTTTCTTT

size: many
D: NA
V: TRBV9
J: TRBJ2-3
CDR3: CASSVESGGVTQYF
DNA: TGTGCCAGCAGCGTAGAGTCAGGAGGGGTTACGCAGTATTTT

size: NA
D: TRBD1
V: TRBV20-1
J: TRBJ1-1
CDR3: CSARGDRGNTEAFF
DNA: TGCAGTGCTAGAGGGGACAGGGGGAACACTGAAGCTTTCTTT

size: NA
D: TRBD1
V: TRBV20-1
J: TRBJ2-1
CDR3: CSGTGTGYGDEQFF
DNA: TGCAGTGGAACCGGGACAGGGTACGGGGATGAGCAGTTCTTC

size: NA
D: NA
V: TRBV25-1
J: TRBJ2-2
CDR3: CASRTTETGELFF
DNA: TGTGCCAGCAGAACGACAGAAACCGGGGAGCTGTTTTTT

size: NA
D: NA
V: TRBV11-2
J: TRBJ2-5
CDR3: CASSLGVFQETQYF
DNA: TGTGCCAGCAGTTTAGGGGTTTTTCAAGAGACCCAGTACTTC

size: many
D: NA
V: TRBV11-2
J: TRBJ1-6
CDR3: CASSPGPEGSPLHF
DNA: TGTGCCAGCAGCCCCGGCCCGGAGGGTTCACCCCTCCACTTT

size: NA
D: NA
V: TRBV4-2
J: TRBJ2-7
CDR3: CASSQDFRVHEQYF
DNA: TGTGCCAGCAGCCAAGATTTCAGGGTCCACGAGCAGTACTTC

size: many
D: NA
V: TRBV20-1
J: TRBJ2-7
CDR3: CSASPDTPYEQYF
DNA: TGCAGTGCGAGTCCCGATACCCCTTACGAGCAGTACTTC

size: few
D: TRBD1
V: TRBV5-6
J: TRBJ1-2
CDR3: CASSWDRELYGYTF
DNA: TGTGCCAGCAGCTGGGACAGGGAACTGTATGGCTACACCTTC

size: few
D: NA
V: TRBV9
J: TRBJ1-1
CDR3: CASSQEGHNEAFF
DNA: TGTGCCAGCAGCCAAGAAGGGCATAATGAAGCTTTCTTT

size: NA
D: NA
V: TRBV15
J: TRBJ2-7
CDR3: CATTLGLNNEQYF
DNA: TGTGCCACCACATTAGGCCTGAACAACGAGCAGTACTTC

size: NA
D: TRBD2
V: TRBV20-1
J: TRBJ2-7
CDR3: CSAIAGGYEQYF
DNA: TGCAGTGCAATAGCGGGAGGTTACGAGCAGTACTTC

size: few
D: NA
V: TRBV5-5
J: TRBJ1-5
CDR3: CASSSSTDNQPQHF
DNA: TGTGCCAGCAGCTCCTCGACAGACAATCAGCCCCAGCATTTT

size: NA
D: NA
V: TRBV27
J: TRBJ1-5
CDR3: CASSLYSPDISNQPQHF
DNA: TGTGCCAGCAGTTTATATTCCCCTGACATTAGCAATCAGCCCCAGCATTTT

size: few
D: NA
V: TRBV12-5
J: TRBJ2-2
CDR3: CASGLSRERTGELFF
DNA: TGTGCTAGTGGTTTATCCAGGGAGAGAACCGGGGAGCTGTTTTTT

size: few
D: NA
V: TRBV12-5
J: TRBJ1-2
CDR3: CASGLVPRVSAGIGYTF
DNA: TGTGCTAGTGGTTTGGTACCGAGAGTCTCCGCCGGTATTGGCTACACCTTC

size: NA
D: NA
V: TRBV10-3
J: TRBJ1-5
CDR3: CAISEHRAGEPQHF
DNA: TGTGCCATCAGTGAGCACAGGGCCGGGGAGCCCCAGCATTTT

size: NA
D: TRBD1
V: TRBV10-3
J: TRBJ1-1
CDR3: CAIRTGTDTGAFF
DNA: TGTGCCATCCGGACAGGGACGGACACTGGAGCTTTCTTT

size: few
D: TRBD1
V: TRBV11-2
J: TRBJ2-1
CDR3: CASSTQGVRTNNEQFF
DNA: TGTGCCAGCAGTACACAGGGGGTTCGGACTAACAATGAGCAGTTCTTC

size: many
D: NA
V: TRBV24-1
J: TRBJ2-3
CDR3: CATSDSLRLISPDTQYF
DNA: TGTGCCACCAGTGATTCCTTGCGTCTAATCTCCCCAGATACGCAGTATTTT

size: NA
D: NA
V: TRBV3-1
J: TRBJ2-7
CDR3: CASSQDLSRDYEQYF
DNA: TGTGCCAGCAGCCAAGATTTATCGCGGGACTACGAGCAGTACTTC

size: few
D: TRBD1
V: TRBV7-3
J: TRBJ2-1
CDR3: CASSLGTEYNEQFF
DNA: TGTGCCAGCAGCTTAGGGACAGAGTACAATGAGCAGTTCTTC